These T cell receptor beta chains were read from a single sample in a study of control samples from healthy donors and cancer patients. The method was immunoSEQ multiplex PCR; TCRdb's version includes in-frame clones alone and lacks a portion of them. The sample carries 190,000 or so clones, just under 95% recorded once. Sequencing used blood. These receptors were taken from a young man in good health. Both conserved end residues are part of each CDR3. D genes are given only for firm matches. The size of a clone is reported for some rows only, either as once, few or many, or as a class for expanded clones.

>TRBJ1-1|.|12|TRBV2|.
CASIKEGSEAFF
TGTGCCAGCATCAAAGAGGGGTCTGAAGCTTTCTTT
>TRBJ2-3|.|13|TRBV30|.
CAWRPRFTDTQYF
TGTGCCTGGAGGCCTCGGTTCACAGATACGCAGTATTTT
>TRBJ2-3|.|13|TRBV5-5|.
CASARGSTDTQYF
TGTGCCTCGGCACGAGGGAGCACAGATACGCAGTATTTT
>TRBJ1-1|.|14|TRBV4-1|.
CASSQRGENTEAFF
TGCGCCAGCAGCCAAAGAGGGGAGAACACTGAAGCTTTCTTT
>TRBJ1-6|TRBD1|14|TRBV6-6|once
CASRGQGNNSPLHF
TGTGCCAGCAGGGGACAGGGGAATAATTCACCCCTCCACTTT
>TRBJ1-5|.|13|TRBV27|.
CASNHPGYQPQHF
TGTGCCAGCAATCACCCAGGCTATCAGCCCCAGCATTTT
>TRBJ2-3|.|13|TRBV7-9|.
CASSLRLEDTQYF
TGTGCCAGCAGCTTAAGACTAGAGGATACGCAGTATTTT
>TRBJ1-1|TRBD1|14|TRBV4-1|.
CASTRGGLNTEAFF
TGCGCCAGCACCAGGGGGGGGTTGAACACTGAAGCTTTCTTT
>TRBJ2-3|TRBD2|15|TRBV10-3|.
CATVGAGGHTDTQYF
TGTGCCACTGTGGGGGCGGGGGGCCACACAGATACGCAGTATTTT
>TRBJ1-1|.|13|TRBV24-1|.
CATRNLGNTEAFF
TGTGCCACCCGCAATCTAGGGAACACTGAAGCTTTCTTT
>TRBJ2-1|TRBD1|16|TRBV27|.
CASSFRTGSSYNEQFF
TGTGCCAGCAGTTTCCGGACAGGGAGCTCCTACAATGAGCAGTTCTTC
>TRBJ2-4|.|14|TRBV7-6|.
CARDPGTYKNIQYF
TGTGCCAGAGATCCCGGGACCTACAAAAACATTCAGTACTTC
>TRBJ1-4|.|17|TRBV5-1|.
CASSFSLSGVSNEKLFF
TGCGCCAGCAGCTTTAGTTTGTCGGGAGTGTCTAATGAAAAACTGTTTTTT
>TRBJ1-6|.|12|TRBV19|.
CASGDYNSPLHF
TGTGCCAGCGGGGACTATAATTCACCCCTCCACTTT
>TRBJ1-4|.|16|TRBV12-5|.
CASGLGLNRPQEKLFF
TGTGCTAGTGGTTTGGGACTGAACCGACCACAAGAAAAACTGTTTTTT
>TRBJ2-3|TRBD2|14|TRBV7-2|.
CASSLGTSGDTQYF
TGTGCCAGCAGCCTAGGGACTAGCGGGGATACGCAGTATTTT
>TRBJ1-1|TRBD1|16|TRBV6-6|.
CASSYRLDRGYTEAFF
TGTGCCAGCAGTTACCGTTTGGACAGGGGATACACTGAAGCTTTCTTT
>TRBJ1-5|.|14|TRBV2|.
CASTSEGSFRPQHF
TGTGCCAGCACCTCAGAAGGGTCATTTCGGCCCCAGCATTTT
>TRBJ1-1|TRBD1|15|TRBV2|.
CASSEGTGGNTEAFF
TGTGCCAGCAGTGAAGGTACAGGGGGAAACACTGAAGCTTTCTTT
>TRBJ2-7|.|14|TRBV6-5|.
CASSYNPGPYEQYF
TGTGCCAGCAGTTATAATCCCGGCCCCTACGAGCAGTACTTC
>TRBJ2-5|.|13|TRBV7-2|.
CASSQMGFATQYF
TGTGCCAGCAGCCAGATGGGCTTCGCGACCCAGTACTTC
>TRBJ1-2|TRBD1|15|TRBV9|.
CASSVEAGGNYGYTF
TGTGCCAGCAGCGTAGAGGCAGGGGGAAACTATGGCTACACCTTC